The clone carrying this T cell receptor beta chain turned up a few times. Its antigen is undetermined. Sample barcodes and UMIs were carried by the TCR alpha and TCR beta cDNA libraries that 5'RACE generated with constant-segment primers. TCRdb re-derived calls from the 5' RACE reads in MiXCR, one entry per CDR3 protein. The data contain 470,000 or so distinct CDR3 sequences, over 15% of them singletons. This specimen belongs to a study of T-cell memory formation after mild COVID-19. Overall study results and limits: The main location of contracting CD4+ clones was CM and EM, and that of contracting CD8+ clones was EMRA.

The J segment lost 0 bases and the V segment lost 8 bases, leaving 3 bases of the junction unmatched. CDR3 length: 14 amino acids. Germline CDR1 reads MNHEY; CDR2 reads SVGAGI. V usage is TRBV6-5 and J usage is TRBJ2-2; TRBD1 matches at 7 bases. The TCR originated in an adult woman who had mild COVID-19 (a few samples of this study predate the infection). Cell type and time point are not known. Specimen: PBMCs or a T cell subset sorted from them (not recorded which). The CDR3 loop reads CASAGTANTGELFF. CDR3 DNA sequence: TGTGCCAGCGCCGGGACAGCGAACACCGGGGAGCTGTTTTTT.